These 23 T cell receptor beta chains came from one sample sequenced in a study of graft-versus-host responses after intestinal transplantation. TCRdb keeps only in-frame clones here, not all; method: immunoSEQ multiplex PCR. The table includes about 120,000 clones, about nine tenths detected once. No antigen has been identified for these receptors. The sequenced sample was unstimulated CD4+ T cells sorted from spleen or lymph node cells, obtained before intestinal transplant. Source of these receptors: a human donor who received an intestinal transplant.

CDR3 amino acids: CASSYSGGALHF. Written as DNA, the CDR3 is TGTGCCAGCAGTTACTCAGGAGGCGCCCTCCACTTT. V is TRBV6-5 and J is TRBJ1-6; D unclear. This CDR3 region has 12 residues. V was pared by 0 bases and J by 14 bases, with 8 bases between. CDR1 and CDR2 (germline): MNHEY, SVGAGI.

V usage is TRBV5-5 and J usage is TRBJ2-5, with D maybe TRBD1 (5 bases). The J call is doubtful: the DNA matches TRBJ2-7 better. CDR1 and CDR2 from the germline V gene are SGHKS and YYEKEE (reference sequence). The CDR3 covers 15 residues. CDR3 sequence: CASSLLGRRAYEQYF. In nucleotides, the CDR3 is TGTGCCAGCAGCCTACTGGGCCGCAGGGCCTACGAGCAGTACTTC.

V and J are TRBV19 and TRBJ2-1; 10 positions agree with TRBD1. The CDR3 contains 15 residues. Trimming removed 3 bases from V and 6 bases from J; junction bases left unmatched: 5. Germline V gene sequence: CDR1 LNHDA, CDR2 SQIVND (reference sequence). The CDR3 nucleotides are TGTGCCAGTAGTATCCCCGGACAGGGGGGCAATGAGCAGTTCTTC. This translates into CASSIPGQGGNEQFF.

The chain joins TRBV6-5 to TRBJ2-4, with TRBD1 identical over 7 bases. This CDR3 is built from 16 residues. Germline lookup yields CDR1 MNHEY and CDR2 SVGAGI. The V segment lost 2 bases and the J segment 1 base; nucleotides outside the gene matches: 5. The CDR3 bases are TGTGCCAGCAGTTACCGGACAGGAAGGGCCAAAAACATTCAGTACTTC. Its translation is CASSYRTGRAKNIQYF.

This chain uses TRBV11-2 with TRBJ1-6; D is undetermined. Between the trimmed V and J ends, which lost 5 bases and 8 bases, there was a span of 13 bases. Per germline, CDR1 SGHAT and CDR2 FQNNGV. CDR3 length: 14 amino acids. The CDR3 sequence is CASSTDKVYSPLHF. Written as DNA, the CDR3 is TGTGCCAGCAGCACAGACAAGGTGTATTCACCCCTCCACTTT.

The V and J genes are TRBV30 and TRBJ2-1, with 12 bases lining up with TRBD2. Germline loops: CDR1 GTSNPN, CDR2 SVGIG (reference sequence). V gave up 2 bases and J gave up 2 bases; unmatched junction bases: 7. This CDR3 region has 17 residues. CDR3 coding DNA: TGTGCCTGGAGTAATGTCAGGACTAGCGGGACCTACAATGAGCAGTTCTTC. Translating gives CAWSNVRTSGTYNEQFF.

The CDR3 region is CASSPTREGIEQYF. Written as DNA, the CDR3 is TGTGCCAGCAGCCCAACCCGGGAAGGAATCGAGCAGTACTTC. V and J are TRBV7-2 and TRBJ2-7, with D possibly being TRBD2 (5 bases). In germline, CDR1 is SGHTA, CDR2 FQGNSA. With 5 bases removed from V and 6 bases from J, the gap between germline ends came to 17 bases. This CDR3 contains 14 residues.

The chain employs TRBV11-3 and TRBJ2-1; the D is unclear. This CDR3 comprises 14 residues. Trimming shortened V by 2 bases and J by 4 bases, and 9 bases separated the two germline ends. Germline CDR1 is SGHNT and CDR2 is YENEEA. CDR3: CASSLSGLYNEQFF. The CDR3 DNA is TGTGCCAGCAGCTTATCTGGGCTTTACAATGAGCAGTTCTTC.

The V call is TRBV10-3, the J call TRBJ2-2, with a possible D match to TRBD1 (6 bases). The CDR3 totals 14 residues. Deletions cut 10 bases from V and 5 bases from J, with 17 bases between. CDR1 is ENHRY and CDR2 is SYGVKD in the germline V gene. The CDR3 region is CATQNRDQTGELFF. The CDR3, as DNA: TGTGCCACCCAGAACAGGGATCAAACCGGGGAGCTGTTTTTT.

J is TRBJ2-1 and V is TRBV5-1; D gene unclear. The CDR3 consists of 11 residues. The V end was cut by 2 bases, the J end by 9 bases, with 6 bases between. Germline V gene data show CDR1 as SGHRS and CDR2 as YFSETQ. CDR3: CASSFGREQFF. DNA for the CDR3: TGCGCCAGCAGCTTTGGGCGTGAGCAGTTCTTC. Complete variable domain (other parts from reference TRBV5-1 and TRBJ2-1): KAGVTQTPRYLIKTRGQQVTLSCSPISGHRSVSWYQQTPGQGLQFLFEYFSETQRNKGNFPGRFSGRQFSNSRSEMNVSTLELGDSALYLCASSFGREQFFGPGTRLTVL.

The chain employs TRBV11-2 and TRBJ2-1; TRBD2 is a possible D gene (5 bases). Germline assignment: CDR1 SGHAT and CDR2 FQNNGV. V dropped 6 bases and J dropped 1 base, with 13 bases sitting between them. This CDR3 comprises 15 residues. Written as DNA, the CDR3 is TGTGCCAGCAGTAGCTGGGGAGTTTCCTACAATGAGCAGTTCTTC. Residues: CASSSWGVSYNEQFF.

The CDR3 DNA follows: TGTGCCAGCAGCGTAGCTACAGGCCCTCTCTCAGATACGCAGTATTTT. Translation: CASSVATGPLSDTQYF. This chain joins TRBV9 and TRBJ2-3, with a weak D call TRBD1 (5 bases). V was trimmed by 0 bases and J by 4 bases, leaving 15 bases between them. The germline CDR1 and CDR2 sequences are SGDLS and YYNGEE. The CDR3 extends over 16 amino acids.

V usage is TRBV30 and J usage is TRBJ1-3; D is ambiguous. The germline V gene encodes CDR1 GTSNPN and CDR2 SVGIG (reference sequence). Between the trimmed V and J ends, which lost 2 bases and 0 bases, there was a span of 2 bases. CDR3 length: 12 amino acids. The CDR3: CAWSHSGNTIYF. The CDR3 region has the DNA TGTGCCTGGAGTCACTCTGGAAACACCATATATTTT.

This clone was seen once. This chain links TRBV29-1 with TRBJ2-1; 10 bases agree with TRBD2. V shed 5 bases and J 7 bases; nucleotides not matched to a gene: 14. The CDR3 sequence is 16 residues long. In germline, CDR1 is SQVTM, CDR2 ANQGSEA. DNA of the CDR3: TGCAGCGTTTGGGGAAAGCGGGAGGGCCGGGTAAATGAGCAGTTCTTC. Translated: CSVWGKREGRVNEQFF.

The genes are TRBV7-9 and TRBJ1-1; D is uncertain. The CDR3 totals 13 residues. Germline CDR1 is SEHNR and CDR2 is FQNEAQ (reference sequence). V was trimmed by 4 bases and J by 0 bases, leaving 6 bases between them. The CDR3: CASSSTVNTEAFF. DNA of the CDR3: TGTGCCAGCAGCTCAACGGTGAACACTGAAGCTTTCTTT.

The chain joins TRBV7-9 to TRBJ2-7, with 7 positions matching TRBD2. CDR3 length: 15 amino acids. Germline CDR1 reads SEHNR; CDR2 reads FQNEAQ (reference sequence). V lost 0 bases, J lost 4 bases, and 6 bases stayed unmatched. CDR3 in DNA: TGTGCCAGCAGCTTAGCTCTAGCGGACTATTACGAGCAGTACTTC. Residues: CASSLALADYYEQYF.

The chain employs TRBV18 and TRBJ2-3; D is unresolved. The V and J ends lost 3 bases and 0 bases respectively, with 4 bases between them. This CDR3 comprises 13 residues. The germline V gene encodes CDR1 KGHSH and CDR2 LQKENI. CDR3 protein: CASSPSSTDTQYF. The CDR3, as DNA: TGTGCCAGCTCACCGTCTAGCACAGATACGCAGTATTTT.

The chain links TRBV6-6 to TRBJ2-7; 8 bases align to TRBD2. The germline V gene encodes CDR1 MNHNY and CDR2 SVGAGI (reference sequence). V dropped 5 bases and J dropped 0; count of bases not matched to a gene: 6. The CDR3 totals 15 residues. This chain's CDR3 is CASSLSGALSYEQYF. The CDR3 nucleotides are TGTGCCAGCAGTCTTAGCGGGGCTCTCTCCTACGAGCAGTACTTC.

The CDR3 sequence is CASSQGGRGGRAREQFF. Written as DNA, the CDR3 is TGTGCCAGCAGCCAGGGTGGGCGGGGCGGGAGGGCAAGAGAGCAGTTCTTC. The chain joins TRBV4-2 to TRBJ2-1, with 9 bases lining up with TRBD2. Germline V gene lookup returns CDR1 LGHNA and CDR2 YNFKEQ. This CDR3 region has 17 residues. The trim removed 3 bases at V and 10 bases at J, leaving 16 bases unmatched.

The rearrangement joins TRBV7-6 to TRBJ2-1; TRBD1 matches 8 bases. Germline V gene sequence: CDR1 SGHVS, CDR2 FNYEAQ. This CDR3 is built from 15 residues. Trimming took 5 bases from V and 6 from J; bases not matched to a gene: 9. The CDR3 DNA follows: TGTGCCAGCAGCCCCCACCTGACAGGGGCCAATGAGCAGTTCTTC. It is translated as CASSPHLTGANEQFF.

The CDR3 DNA sequence: TGTGCCAGCAGTGCGAACTTTCAGGGGGCCCCCAACTATGGCTACACCTTC. This sequence encodes CASSANFQGAPNYGYTF. The chain carries TRBV25-1 and TRBJ1-2, with TRBD1 matching 8 bases. Germline V gives CDR1 MGHDK, CDR2 SYGVNS. With V trimmed by 4 bases and J by 2 bases, 12 bases remained unmatched. This CDR3 comprises 17 residues.

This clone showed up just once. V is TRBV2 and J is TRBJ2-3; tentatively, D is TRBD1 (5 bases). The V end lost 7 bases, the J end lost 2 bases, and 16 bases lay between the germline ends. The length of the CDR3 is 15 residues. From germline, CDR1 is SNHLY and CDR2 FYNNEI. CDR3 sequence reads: CASTGQRVSTDTQYF. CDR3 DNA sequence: TGTGCCAGCACCGGACAACGGGTTTCCACAGATACGCAGTATTTT.

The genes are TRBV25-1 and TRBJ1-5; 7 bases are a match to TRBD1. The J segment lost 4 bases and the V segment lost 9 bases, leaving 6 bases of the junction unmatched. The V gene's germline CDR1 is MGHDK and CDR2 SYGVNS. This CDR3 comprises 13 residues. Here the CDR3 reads CASSGQQNQPQHF. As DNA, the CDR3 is TGTGCCAGTTCGGGACAGCAAAATCAGCCCCAGCATTTT.